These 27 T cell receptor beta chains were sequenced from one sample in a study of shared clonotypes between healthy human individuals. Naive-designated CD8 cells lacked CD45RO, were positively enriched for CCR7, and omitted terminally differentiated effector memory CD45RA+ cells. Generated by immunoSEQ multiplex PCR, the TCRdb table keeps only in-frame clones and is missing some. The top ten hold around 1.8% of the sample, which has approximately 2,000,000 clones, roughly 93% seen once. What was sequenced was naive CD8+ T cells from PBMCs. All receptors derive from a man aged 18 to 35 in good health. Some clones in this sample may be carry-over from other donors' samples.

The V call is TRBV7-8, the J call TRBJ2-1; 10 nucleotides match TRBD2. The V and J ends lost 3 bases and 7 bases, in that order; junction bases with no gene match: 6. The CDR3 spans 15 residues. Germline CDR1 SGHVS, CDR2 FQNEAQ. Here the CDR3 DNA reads TGTGCCAGCAGCTTTTTAGCGGGAGGCGGTAATGAGCAGTTCTTC. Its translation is CASSFLAGGGNEQFF. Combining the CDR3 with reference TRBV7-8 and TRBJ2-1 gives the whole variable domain GAGVSQSPRYKVAKRGQDVALRCDPISGHVSLFWYQQALGQGPEFLTYFQNEAQLDKSGLPSDRFFAERPEGSVSTLKIQRTQQEDSAVYLCASSFLAGGGNEQFFGPGTRLTVL.

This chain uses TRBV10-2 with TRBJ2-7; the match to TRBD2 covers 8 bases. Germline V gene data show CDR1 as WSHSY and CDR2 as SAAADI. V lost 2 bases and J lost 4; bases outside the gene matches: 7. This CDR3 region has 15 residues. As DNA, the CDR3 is TGCGCCAGCAGTGAGCCGGGACTAGTTGGTTACGAGCAGTACTTC. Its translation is CASSEPGLVGYEQYF.

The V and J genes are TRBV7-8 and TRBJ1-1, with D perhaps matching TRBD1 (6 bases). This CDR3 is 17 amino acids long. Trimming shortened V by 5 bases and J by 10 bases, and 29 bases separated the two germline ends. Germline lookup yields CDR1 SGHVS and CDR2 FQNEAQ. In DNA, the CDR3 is TGTGCCAGCAGCCCCATATTAACAGGGTTATTATCCCTTGTAGCTTTCTTT. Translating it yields CASSPILTGLLSLVAFF.

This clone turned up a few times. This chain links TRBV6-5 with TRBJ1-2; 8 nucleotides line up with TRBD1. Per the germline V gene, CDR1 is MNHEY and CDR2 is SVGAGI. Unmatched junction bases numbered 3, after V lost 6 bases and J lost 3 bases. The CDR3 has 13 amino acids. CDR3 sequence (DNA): TGTGCCAGCAGGGACAGGGTGGACTATGGCTACACCTTC. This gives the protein CASRDRVDYGYTF.

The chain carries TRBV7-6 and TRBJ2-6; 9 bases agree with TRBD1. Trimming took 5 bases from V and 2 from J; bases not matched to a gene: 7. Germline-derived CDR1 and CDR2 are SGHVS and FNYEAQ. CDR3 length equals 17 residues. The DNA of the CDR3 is TGTGCCAGCAGCCGTCCCGGGACAGGGACTGGGGCCAACGTCCTGACTTTC. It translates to CASSRPGTGTGANVLTF.

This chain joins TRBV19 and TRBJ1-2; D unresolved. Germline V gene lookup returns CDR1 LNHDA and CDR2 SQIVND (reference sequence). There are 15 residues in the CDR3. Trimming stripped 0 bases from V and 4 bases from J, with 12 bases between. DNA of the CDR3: TGTGCCAGTAGTATAGAAAGGGATGAAGGCTATGGCTACACCTTC. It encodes CASSIERDEGYGYTF. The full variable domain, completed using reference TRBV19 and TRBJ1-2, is DGGITQSPKYLFRKEGQNVTLSCEQNLNHDAMYWYRQDPGQGLRLIYYSQIVNDFQKGDIAEGYSVSREKKESFPLTVTSAQKNPTAFYLCASSIERDEGYGYTFGSGTRLTVV.

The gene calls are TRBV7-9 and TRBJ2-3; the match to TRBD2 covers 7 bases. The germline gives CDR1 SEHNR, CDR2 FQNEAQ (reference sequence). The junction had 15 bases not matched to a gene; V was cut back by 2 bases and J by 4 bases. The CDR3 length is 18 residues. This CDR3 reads CASSLRSLAGDRADTQYF. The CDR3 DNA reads TGTGCCAGCAGCTTACGGTCGTTAGCGGGCGATAGGGCAGATACGCAGTATTTT.

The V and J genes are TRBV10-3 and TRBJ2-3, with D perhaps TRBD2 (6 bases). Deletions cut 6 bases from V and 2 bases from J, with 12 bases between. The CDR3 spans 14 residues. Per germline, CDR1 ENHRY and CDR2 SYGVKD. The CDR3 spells CAIRNPGDTDTQYF. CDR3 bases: TGTGCCATCAGGAACCCGGGGGACACAGATACGCAGTATTTT.

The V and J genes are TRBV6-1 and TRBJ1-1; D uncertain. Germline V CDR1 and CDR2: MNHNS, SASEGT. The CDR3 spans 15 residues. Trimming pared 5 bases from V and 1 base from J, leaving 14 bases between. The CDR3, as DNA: TGTGCCAGCAGTCGGCGAGGACGGTCGAACACTGAAGCTTTCTTT. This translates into CASSRRGRSNTEAFF.

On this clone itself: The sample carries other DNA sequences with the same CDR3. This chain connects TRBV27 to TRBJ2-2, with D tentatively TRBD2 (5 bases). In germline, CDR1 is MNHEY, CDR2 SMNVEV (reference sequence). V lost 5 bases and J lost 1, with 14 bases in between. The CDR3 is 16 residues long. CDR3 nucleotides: TGTGCCAGCAGTCGCCTGGGAGTTGGGAACACCGGGGAGCTGTTTTTT. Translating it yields CASSRLGVGNTGELFF.

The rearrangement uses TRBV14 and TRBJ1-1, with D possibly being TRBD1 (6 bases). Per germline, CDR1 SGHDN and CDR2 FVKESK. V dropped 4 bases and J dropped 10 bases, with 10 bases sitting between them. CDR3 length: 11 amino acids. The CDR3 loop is CASSRGGSAFF. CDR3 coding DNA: TGTGCCAGCAGCCGAGGGGGGTCAGCTTTCTTT.

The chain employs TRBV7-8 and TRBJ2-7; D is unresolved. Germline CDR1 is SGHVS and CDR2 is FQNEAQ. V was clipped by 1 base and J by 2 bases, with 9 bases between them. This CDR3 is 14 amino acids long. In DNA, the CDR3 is TGTGCCAGCAGCTTAGTCGACCACACCTACGAGCAGTACTTC. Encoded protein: CASSLVDHTYEQYF.

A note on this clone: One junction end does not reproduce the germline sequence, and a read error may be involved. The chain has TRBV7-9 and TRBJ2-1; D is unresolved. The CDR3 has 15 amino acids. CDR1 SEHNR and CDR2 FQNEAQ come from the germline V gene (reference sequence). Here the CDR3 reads CASSTPGSSFNEQFF. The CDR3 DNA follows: TGTGCCAGCAGCACTCCCGGGTCTTCCTTCAATGAGCAGTTCTTC.

DNA of the CDR3: TGTGCCAGCAGCCAAGGACTAGTAGCCTACGAGCAGTACTTC. It translates to CASSQGLVAYEQYF. The chain couples TRBV4-2 to TRBJ2-7, with D possibly TRBD2 on 6 matching bases. The CDR3 contains 14 residues. The germline V and J ends were trimmed by 1 base and 2 bases, with 9 bases remaining between them. Germline V CDR1 and CDR2: LGHNA, YNFKEQ.

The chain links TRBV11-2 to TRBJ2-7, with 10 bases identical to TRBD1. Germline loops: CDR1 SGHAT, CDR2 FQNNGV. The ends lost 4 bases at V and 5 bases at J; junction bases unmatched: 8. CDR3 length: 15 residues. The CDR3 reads CASSSWTGGINEQYF. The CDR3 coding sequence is TGTGCCAGCAGCTCGTGGACAGGGGGGATCAACGAGCAGTACTTC.

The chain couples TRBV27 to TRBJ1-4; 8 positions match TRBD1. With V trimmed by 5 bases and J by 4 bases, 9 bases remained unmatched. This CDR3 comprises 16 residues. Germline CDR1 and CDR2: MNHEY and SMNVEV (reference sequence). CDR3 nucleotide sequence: TGTGCCAGCAGTCATCACAGGGGGGGCTTTAATGAAAAACTGTTTTTT. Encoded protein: CASSHHRGGFNEKLFF. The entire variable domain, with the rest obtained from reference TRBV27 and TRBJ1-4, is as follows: EAQVTQNPRYLITVTGKKLTVTCSQNMNHEYMSWYRQDPGLGLRQIYYSMNVEVTDKGDVPEGYKVSRKEKRNFPLILESPSPNQTSLYFCASSHHRGGFNEKLFFGSGTQLSVL.

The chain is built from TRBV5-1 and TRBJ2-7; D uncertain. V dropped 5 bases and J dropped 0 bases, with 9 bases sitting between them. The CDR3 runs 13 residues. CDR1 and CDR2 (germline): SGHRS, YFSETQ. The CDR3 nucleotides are TGCGCCAGCAGACCGCAAGGCTCCTACGAGCAGTACTTC. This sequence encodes CASRPQGSYEQYF.

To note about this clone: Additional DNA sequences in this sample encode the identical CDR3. The CDR3 sequence is CASSVGGTGGTEAFF. DNA of the CDR3: TGTGCCAGCAGCGTGGGTGGGACAGGGGGTACTGAAGCTTTCTTT. The gene calls are TRBV9 and TRBJ1-1; 11 nucleotides line up with TRBD1. The CDR3 has 15 residues. The V gene's germline CDR1 is SGDLS and CDR2 YYNGEE. V lost 2 bases, J lost 5 bases, and 5 bases stayed unmatched.

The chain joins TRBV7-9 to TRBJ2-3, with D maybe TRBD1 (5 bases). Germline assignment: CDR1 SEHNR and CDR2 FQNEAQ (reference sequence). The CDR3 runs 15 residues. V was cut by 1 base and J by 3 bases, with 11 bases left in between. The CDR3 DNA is TGTGCCAGCAGCTTAGAGGCAGGGTGGACAGATACGCAGTATTTT. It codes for CASSLEAGWTDTQYF. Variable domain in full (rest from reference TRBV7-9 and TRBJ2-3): DTGVSQNPRHKITKRGQNVTFRCDPISEHNRLYWYRQTLGQGPEFLTYFQNEAQLEKSRLLSDRFSAERPKGSFSTLEIQRTEQGDSAMYLCASSLEAGWTDTQYFGPGTRLTVL.

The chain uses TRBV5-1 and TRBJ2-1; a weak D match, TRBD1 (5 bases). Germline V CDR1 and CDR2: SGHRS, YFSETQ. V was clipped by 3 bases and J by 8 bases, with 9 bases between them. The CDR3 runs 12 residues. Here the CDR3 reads CASSSTTDEQFF. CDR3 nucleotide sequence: TGCGCCAGCAGCTCAACGACAGATGAGCAGTTCTTC. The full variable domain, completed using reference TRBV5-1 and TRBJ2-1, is KAGVTQTPRYLIKTRGQQVTLSCSPISGHRSVSWYQQTPGQGLQFLFEYFSETQRNKGNFPGRFSGRQFSNSRSEMNVSTLELGDSALYLCASSSTTDEQFFGPGTRLTVL.

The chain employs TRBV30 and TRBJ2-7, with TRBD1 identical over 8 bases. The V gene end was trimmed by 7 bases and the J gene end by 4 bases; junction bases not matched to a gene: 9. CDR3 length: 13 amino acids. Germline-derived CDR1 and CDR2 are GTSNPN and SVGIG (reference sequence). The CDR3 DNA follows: TGTGCCTCCTGGGACCGGACAGGGTACGAGCAGTACTTC. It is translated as CASWDRTGYEQYF. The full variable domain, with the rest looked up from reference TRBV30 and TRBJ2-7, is SQTIHQWPATLVQPVGSPLSLECTVEGTSNPNLYWYRQAAGRGLQLLFYSVGIGQISSEVPQNLSASRPQDRQFILSSKKLLLSDSGFYLCASWDRTGYEQYFGPGTRLTVT.

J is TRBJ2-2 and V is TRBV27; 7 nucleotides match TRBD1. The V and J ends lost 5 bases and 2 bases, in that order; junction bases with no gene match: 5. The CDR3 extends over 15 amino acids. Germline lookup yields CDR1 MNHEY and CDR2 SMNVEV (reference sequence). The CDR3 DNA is TGTGCCAGCAGTCCGGGACAGATAAACACCGGGGAGCTGTTTTTT. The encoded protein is CASSPGQINTGELFF.

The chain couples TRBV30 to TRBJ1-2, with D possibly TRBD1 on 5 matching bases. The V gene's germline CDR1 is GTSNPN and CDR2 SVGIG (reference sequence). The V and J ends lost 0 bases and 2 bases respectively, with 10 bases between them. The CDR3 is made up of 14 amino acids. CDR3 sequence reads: CAWSVGHPNYGYTF. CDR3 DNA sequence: TGTGCCTGGAGTGTTGGACACCCCAACTATGGCTACACCTTC.

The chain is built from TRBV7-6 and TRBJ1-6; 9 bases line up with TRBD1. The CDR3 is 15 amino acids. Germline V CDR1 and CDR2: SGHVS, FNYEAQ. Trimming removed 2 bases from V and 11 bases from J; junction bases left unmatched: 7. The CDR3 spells CASSLTGGAMTPLHF. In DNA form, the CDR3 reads TGTGCCAGCAGCTTAACAGGGGGCGCGATGACACCCCTCCACTTT.

CDR3: CASSSLNFRADTQYF. CDR3 bases: TGTGCCAGCAGTTCCCTTAATTTTAGGGCAGATACGCAGTATTTT. The rearrangement uses TRBV28 and TRBJ2-3; D unresolved. V lost 4 bases and J lost 4, with 15 bases in between. CDR3 length equals 15 residues. Germline loops: CDR1 MDHEN, CDR2 SYDVKM.

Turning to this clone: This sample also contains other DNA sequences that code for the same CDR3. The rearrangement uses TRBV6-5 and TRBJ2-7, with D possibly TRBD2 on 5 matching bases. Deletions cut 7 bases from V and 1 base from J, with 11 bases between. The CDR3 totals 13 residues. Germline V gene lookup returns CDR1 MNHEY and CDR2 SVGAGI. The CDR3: CASTPTGSYEQYF. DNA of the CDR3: TGTGCCAGCACCCCCACGGGGTCCTACGAGCAGTACTTC.

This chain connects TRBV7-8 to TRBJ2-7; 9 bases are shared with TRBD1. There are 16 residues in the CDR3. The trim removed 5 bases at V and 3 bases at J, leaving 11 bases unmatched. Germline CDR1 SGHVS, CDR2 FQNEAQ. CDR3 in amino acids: CASSQRPGQGNYEQYF. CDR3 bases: TGTGCCAGCAGCCAAAGGCCGGGACAGGGTAACTACGAGCAGTACTTC.